This TCR beta chain stems from a study of identical twins. TCRdb re-called the 5' RACE reads with MiXCR, one entry per CDR3 protein. Here the sample spans 400,000 to 500,000 distinct CDR3 sequences, under 20% being singletons. The V end was cut by 6 bases, the J end by 4 bases, with 7 bases between. The length of the CDR3 is 13 residues. Per the germline V gene, CDR1 is MNHNS and CDR2 is SASEGT. This sequence joins TRBV6-1 and TRBJ2-6, with unresolved D. This clonotype was obtained from a man aged 50-59 years in good health. Sequencing used naive T cells sorted from blood. In DNA form, the CDR3 reads TGTGCCAGCAGCCCCCAGGGGGCCAACGTCCTGACTTTC. Its translation: CASSPQGANVLTF.